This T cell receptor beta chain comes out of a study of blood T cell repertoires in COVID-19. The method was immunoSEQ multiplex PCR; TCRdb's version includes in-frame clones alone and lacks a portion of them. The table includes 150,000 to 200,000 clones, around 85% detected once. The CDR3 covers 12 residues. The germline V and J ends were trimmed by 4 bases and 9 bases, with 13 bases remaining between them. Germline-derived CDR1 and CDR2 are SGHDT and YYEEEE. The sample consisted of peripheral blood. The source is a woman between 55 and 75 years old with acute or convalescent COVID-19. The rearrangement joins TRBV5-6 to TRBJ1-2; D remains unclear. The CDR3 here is CASSGERRSYTF. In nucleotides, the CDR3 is TGTGCCAGCAGCGGGGAGAGGAGAAGCTACACCTTC.